A selection of T cell receptor beta chains follows, all from one sample in a study of beta chain features in type 1 diabetes. The method was immunoSEQ multiplex PCR; TCRdb's version includes in-frame clones alone and lacks a portion of them. This sample has fewer than 500,000 clones, with approximately 13% found just once. Sequenced: naive CD4+ T cells from blood. All receptors come from a man aged 30-40 years in good health. CDR3s include the opening cysteine and the closing phenylalanine or tryptophan. The D gene is left open where the match is weak. Some rows have no size entry. The others give once, few or many, or a class for an expanded clone.

>few|TRBJ1-5|.|TRBV12-2
TGTGCAAGTCGCTTACTTAGGGTATGCAATCAGCCCCAGCATTTT
CASRLLRVCNQPQHF
>.|TRBJ2-5|.|TRBV11-3
TGTGCCAGCAGCTTGGGGCGAGAGACCCAGTACTTC
CASSLGRETQYF
>.|TRBJ2-5|TRBD2|TRBV9
TGTGCCAGCAGCACAGGACTAGCGGAAGAGACCCAGTACTTC
CASSTGLAEETQYF
>.|TRBJ2-3|.|TRBV30
TGTGCCTGGAGTGTCCGGCGGGACACAGATACGCAGTATTTT
CAWSVRRDTDTQYF
>few|TRBJ1-1|TRBD1|TRBV30
TGTGCCTGGAGCACAGGGGCTCGGAACACTGAAGCTTTCTTT
CAWSTGARNTEAFF
>few|TRBJ2-1|.|TRBV7-8
TGTGCCAGCAGTGGCCTCCTGGGCTCCTACAATGAGCAGTTCTTC
CASSGLLGSYNEQFF
>.|TRBJ1-2|TRBD1|TRBV28
TGTGCCAGCAGGACCACGACAGGGGTCAACTATGGCTACACCTTC
CASRTTTGVNYGYTF
>few|TRBJ2-2|TRBD2|TRBV9
TGTGCCAGCAGCCCTGTCGGGCGGGAGAGCACCGGGGAGCTGTTTTTT
CASSPVGRESTGELFF
>.|TRBJ1-3|TRBD1|TRBV9
TGTGCCAGCAGCGTAGGATACAGGGGATTGAGCTCTGGAAACACCATATATTTT
CASSVGYRGLSSGNTIYF
>few|TRBJ2-1|TRBD2|TRBV4-1
TGCGCCAGCAGCCAATTTCTGTCTGGTGTGCTAGCGGGGGGCCGCTCCTACAATGAGCAGTTCTTC
CASSQFLSGVLAGGRSYNEQFF
>.|TRBJ2-2|.|TRBV30
TGTGCCTGGAGTGCAGGGGAGGTCGGGGAGCTGTTTTTT
CAWSAGEVGELFF
>.|TRBJ1-4|TRBD1|TRBV5-6
TGTGCCAGCAGCCCGACAGGGGGAAATGAAAAACTGTTTTTT
CASSPTGGNEKLFF
>few|TRBJ2-1|TRBD2|TRBV30
TGTGCCTGGAGGGGCGGGAGATCCTACAATGAGCAGTTCTTC
CAWRGGRSYNEQFF
>.|TRBJ2-7|TRBD1|TRBV19
TGTGCCAGTAGTATTTCGACAGGGGTTTACGAGCAGTACTTC
CASSISTGVYEQYF
>.|TRBJ2-5|.|TRBV5-4
TGTGCCAGCAGCTTGGTGGTCGCAGAGACCCAGTACTTC
CASSLVVAETQYF
>.|TRBJ2-6|.|TRBV27
TGTGCCAGCAGAACCTTCAGGGACAAACTCCCTGGGGCCAACGTCCTGACTTTC
CASRTFRDKLPGANVLTF
>.|TRBJ2-7|.|TRBV20-1
TGCAGTGCTAGAATTTTGAACGAGCAGTACTTC
CSARILNEQYF
>few|TRBJ1-1|.|TRBV6-5
TGTGCCAGCAGTTACTCGTCCAGCCCTGGGACTGAAGCTTTCTTT
CASSYSSSPGTEAFF
>few|TRBJ2-3|.|TRBV11-2
TGTGCCAGCAGCCCGAGGGGGGTAGGGCGCACAGATACGCAGTATTTT
CASSPRGVGRTDTQYF
>few|TRBJ2-1|.|TRBV12-2
TGTGCAAGTCGCTTAGAAGAGCGGGAGCCCTTCGTCGATGAGCAGTTCTTC
CASRLEEREPFVDEQFF
>.|TRBJ2-5|.|TRBV7-9
TGTGCCAGCAGCTTAGAAAGGACATCGGGAGAGACCCAGTACTTC
CASSLERTSGETQYF
>.|TRBJ2-1|TRBD2|TRBV5-6
TGTGCCAGCAGCCTGGGGACTAGCGGAGGAATGGAGCAGTTCTTC
CASSLGTSGGMEQFF
>few|TRBJ2-5|.|TRBV7-2
TGTGCCAGCTCCCGGGGGGAGACCCAGTACTTC
CASSRGETQYF
>few|TRBJ2-1|.|TRBV4-1
TGCGCCAGCAGCCAAGTGGGAACGGGGGTTTTTGAGCAGTTCTTC
CASSQVGTGVFEQFF
>few|TRBJ2-1|TRBD1|TRBV5-4
TGTGCCAGCAGCTTGGCCGGGACAGGGGTCCCCAATGAGCAGTTCTTC
CASSLAGTGVPNEQFF
>once|TRBJ2-3|.|TRBV4-1
TGCGCCAGCAGCCAAGATTCTTTGAGAGATACGCAGTATTTT
CASSQDSLRDTQYF
>.|TRBJ2-3|.|TRBV5-4
TGTGCCAGCCACTCACATCCGGGACGGAGCACAGATACGCAGTATTTT
CASHSHPGRSTDTQYF
>.|TRBJ2-5|TRBD2|TRBV29-1
TGCAGCGCCCGGGCGGCCATAGCGGGGGGGCAAGAGACCCAGTACTTC
CSARAAIAGGQETQYF
>few|TRBJ2-1|.|TRBV25-1
TGTGCCAGCAGTGAGAATTACAATGAGCAGTTCTTC
CASSENYNEQFF
>few|TRBJ2-1|.|TRBV29-1
TGCAGCGAATCTACAGGGTATGAGCAGTTCTTC
CSESTGYEQFF
>.|TRBJ2-1|TRBD1|TRBV5-6
TGTGCCAGCAGCCCAGGACAGGGGGCGAATGAGCAGTTCTTC
CASSPGQGANEQFF
>.|TRBJ1-5|.|TRBV7-2
TGTGCCAGCAGCTTAGGCGGGACCCTCGGACAGCCCCAGCATTTT
CASSLGGTLGQPQHF